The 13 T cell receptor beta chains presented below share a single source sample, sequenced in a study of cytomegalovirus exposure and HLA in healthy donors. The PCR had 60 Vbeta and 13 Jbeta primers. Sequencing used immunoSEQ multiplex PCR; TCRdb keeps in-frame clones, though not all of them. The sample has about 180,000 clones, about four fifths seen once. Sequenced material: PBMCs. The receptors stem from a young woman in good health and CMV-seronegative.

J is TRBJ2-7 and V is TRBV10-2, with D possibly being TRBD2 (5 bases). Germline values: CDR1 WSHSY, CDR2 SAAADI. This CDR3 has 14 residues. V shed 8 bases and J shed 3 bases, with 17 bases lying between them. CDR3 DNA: TGCGCCAGCGGCCCAAGTGGAGAGGGCTACGAGCAGTACTTC. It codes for CASGPSGEGYEQYF.

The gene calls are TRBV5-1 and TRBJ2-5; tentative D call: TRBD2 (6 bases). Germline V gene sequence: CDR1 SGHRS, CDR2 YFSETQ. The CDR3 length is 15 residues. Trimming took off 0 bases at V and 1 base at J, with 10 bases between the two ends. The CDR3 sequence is CASSLAVGLQETQYF. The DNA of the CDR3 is TGCGCCAGCAGCTTGGCCGTGGGACTCCAAGAGACCCAGTACTTC.

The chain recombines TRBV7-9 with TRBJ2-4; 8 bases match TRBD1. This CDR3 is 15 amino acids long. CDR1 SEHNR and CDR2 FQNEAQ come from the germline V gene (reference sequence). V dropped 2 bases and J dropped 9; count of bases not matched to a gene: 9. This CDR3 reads CASSLRQGMVGIQYF. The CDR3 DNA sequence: TGTGCCAGCAGCTTAAGACAGGGGATGGTAGGCATTCAGTACTTC.

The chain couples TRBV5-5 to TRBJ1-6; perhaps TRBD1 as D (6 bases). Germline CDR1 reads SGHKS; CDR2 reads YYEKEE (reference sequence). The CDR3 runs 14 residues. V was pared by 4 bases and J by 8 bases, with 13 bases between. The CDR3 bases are TGTGCCAGCAGCGTACAGGGATTCGATTCACCCCTCCACTTT. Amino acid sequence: CASSVQGFDSPLHF.

The CDR3 bases are TGCGCCAGCAGCTTGGGAGAGCTCACCGGGGAGCTGTTTTTT. Translated, it gives CASSLGELTGELFF. V and J are TRBV5-1 and TRBJ2-2; D gene unclear. With 0 bases removed from V and 4 bases from J, the gap between germline ends came to 7 bases. Germline V gives CDR1 SGHRS, CDR2 YFSETQ. The length of the CDR3 is 14 residues.

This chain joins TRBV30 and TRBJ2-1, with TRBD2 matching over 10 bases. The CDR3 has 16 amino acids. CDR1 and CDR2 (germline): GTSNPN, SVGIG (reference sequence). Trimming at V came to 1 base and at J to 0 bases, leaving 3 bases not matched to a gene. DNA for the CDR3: TGTGCCTGGAGTGAAGCGGGGGGGAGCTCCTACAATGAGCAGTTCTTC. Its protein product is CAWSEAGGSSYNEQFF.

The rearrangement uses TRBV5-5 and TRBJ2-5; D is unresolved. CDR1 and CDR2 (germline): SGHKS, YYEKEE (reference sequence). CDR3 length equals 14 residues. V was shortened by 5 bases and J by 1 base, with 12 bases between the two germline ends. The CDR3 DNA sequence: TGTGCCAGCAGACGGTTGGCGGTCCAAGAGACCCAGTACTTC. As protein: CASRRLAVQETQYF. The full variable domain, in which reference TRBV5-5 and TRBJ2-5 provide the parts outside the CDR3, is DAGVTQSPTHLIKTRGQQVTLRCSPISGHKSVSWYQQVLGQGPQFIFQYYEKEERGRGNFPDRFSARQFPNYSSELNVNALLLGDSALYLCASRRLAVQETQYFGPGTRLLVL.

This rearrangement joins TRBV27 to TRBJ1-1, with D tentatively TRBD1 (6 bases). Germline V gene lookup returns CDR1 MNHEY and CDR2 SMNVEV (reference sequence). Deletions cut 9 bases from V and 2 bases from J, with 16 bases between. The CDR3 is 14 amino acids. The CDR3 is CASNIRGRNTEAFF. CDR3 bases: TGTGCCAGTAACATCAGGGGAAGAAACACTGAAGCTTTCTTT.

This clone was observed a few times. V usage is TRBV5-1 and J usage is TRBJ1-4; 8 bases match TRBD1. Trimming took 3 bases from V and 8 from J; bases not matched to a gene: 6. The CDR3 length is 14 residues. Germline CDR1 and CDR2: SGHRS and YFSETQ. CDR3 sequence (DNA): TGCGCCAGCAGCTCGGGACAGGTGGGCGAAAAACTGTTTTTT. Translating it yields CASSSGQVGEKLFF.

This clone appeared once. In nucleotides, the CDR3 is TGTGCCAGCAGCGGACTAGCGGGGGACAATGAGCAGTTCTTC. Protein sequence: CASSGLAGDNEQFF. The rearrangement joins TRBV6-1 to TRBJ2-1, with 13 bases fitting TRBD2. Germline-derived CDR1 and CDR2 are MNHNS and SASEGT. J was trimmed by 5 bases and V by 6 bases; bases with no gene match: 1. This CDR3 is built from 14 residues.

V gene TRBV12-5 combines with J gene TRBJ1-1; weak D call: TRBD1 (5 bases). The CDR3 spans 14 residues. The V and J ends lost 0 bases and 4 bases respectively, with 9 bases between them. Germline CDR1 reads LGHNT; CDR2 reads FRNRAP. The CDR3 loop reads CASGLVQESTEAFF. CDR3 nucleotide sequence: TGTGCTAGTGGTTTGGTACAGGAGAGCACTGAAGCTTTCTTT.

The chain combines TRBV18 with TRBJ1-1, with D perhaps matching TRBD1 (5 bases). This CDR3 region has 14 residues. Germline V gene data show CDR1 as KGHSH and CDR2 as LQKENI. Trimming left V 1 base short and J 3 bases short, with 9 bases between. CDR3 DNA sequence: TGTGCCAGCTCACCACTTACCAGGGACACTGAAGCTTTCTTT. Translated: CASSPLTRDTEAFF. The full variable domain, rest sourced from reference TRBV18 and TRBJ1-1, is NAGVMQNPRHLVRRRGQEARLRCSPMKGHSHVYWYRQLPEEGLKFMVYLQKENIIDESGMPKERFSAEFPKEGPSILRIQQVVRGDSAAYFCASSPLTRDTEAFFGQGTRLTVV.

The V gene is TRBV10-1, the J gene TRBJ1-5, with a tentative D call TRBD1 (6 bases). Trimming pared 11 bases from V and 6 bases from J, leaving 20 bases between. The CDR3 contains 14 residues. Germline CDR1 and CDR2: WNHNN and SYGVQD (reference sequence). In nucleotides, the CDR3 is TGCGCCTGTAAGGGAAAAAACAGGGCTCAGCCCCAGCATTTT. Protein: CACKGKNRAQPQHF.